A single sample is the source of the 18 T cell receptor beta chains below, sequenced in a study of blood T cell repertoires in COVID-19. Data came from immunoSEQ multiplex PCR; TCRdb stores just in-frame clones and leaves some out. The sample has about 280,000 clones; 70% to 90% are singletons. The specimen was peripheral blood. All receptors come from a man aged 50 to 60 with active or convalescent COVID-19.

Remarks on this clone: The identical CDR3 is also encoded by other nucleotide sequences in the sample. V is TRBV27 and J is TRBJ2-5, with 7 bases identical to TRBD2. Germline V gene data show CDR1 as MNHEY and CDR2 as SMNVEV (reference sequence). V gave up 3 bases and J gave up 2 bases; unmatched junction bases: 6. The CDR3 is 15 residues long. This CDR3 reads CASSFKRGVQETQYF. DNA for the CDR3: TGTGCCAGCAGTTTCAAGCGGGGCGTACAAGAGACCCAGTACTTC.

This chain connects TRBV5-1 to TRBJ1-3; D is unclear. CDR3 length: 14 amino acids. Germline V gene lookup returns CDR1 SGHRS and CDR2 YFSETQ. Trimming removed 4 bases from V and 0 bases from J, with 8 bases in between. The CDR3 loop reads CASSDGFSGNTIYF. As DNA, the CDR3 is TGCGCCAGCAGCGACGGGTTCTCTGGAAACACCATATATTTT.

This clone was detected ten times or more. The chain is built from TRBV11-2 and TRBJ2-7, with D perhaps TRBD2 (5 bases). The CDR3 totals 14 residues. The V gene's germline CDR1 is SGHAT and CDR2 FQNNGV. V was shortened by 7 bases and J by 6 bases, with 19 bases between the two germline ends. CDR3 sequence: CASTISGTSGEQYF. The CDR3 nucleotides read TGTGCCAGCACCATCAGCGGTACCTCGGGCGAGCAGTACTTC.

The V and J genes are TRBV27 and TRBJ2-1; possible D gene TRBD2, 6 bases. Germline CDR1 reads MNHEY; CDR2 reads SMNVEV (reference sequence). The germline V and J ends were trimmed by 6 bases and 10 bases, with 16 bases remaining between them. CDR3 size: 13 residues. CDR3 in amino acids: CASRGGSGREQFF. CDR3 DNA sequence: TGTGCCAGCAGAGGAGGGAGCGGCCGAGAGCAGTTCTTC.

The chain uses TRBV5-1 and TRBJ2-3; the D gene is possibly TRBD2 (5 bases). Germline CDR1 SGHRS, CDR2 YFSETQ. The CDR3 totals 15 residues. V was shortened by 0 bases and J by 2 bases, with 10 bases between the two germline ends. DNA for the CDR3: TGCGCCAGCAGCTTGGCTAGCTCGCCCACAGATACGCAGTATTTT. Protein: CASSLASSPTDTQYF. The complete variable domain, with remaining parts taken from reference TRBV5-1 and TRBJ2-3, reads KAGVTQTPRYLIKTRGQQVTLSCSPISGHRSVSWYQQTPGQGLQFLFEYFSETQRNKGNFPGRFSGRQFSNSRSEMNVSTLELGDSALYLCASSLASSPTDTQYFGPGTRLTVL.

The V gene is TRBV2, the J gene TRBJ2-3; the D gene is possibly TRBD2 (5 bases). The CDR3 is made up of 14 amino acids. Germline V gene lookup returns CDR1 SNHLY and CDR2 FYNNEI. The germline V and J ends were trimmed by 7 bases and 7 bases, with 18 bases remaining between them. CDR3 residues: CASNSAELVNTQYF. The CDR3 nucleotides read TGTGCCAGCAATTCGGCAGAACTAGTAAATACGCAGTATTTT.

The chain links TRBV21-1 to TRBJ2-1; the table's D call, TRBD2, was not checked against the DNA. TRBV21-1 is a known pseudogene. The length of the CDR3 is 17 residues. CDR3 sequence reads: CASSKVFSLSSYNEQFF. The CDR3 nucleotides read TGTGCCAGCAGCAAAGTTTTTAGTCTTAGCTCCTACAATGAGCAGTTCTTC.

J is TRBJ1-2 and V is TRBV19; 8 positions match TRBD1. The ends lost 5 bases at V and 8 bases at J; junction bases unmatched: 7. The germline V gene has CDR1 LNHDA and CDR2 SQIVND (reference sequence). This CDR3 region has 13 residues. CDR3 loop: CASSEQGVGGYTF. The CDR3 DNA is TGTGCCAGTAGTGAACAGGGGGTCGGGGGCTACACCTTC. Using reference TRBV19 and TRBJ1-2 for the parts outside the CDR3, the full variable domain is DGGITQSPKYLFRKEGQNVTLSCEQNLNHDAMYWYRQDPGQGLRLIYYSQIVNDFQKGDIAEGYSVSREKKESFPLTVTSAQKNPTAFYLCASSEQGVGGYTFGSGTRLTVV.

The chain recombines TRBV7-8 with TRBJ1-2; 7 positions agree with TRBD1. V trimming: 5 bases; J trimming: 3 bases; junction bases outside the gene matches: 12. Germline V CDR1 and CDR2: SGHVS, FQNEAQ. This CDR3 is 16 amino acids long. The CDR3 nucleotides are TGTGCCAGCAGCCAAAAGAGGGGGCGCTCGGACTATGGCTACACCTTC. Protein sequence: CASSQKRGRSDYGYTF.

This clone is a singleton in its sample. The rearrangement links TRBV7-2 to TRBJ2-1; 9 nucleotides agree with TRBD2. CDR1 is SGHTA and CDR2 is FQGNSA in the germline V gene. The CDR3 spans 16 residues. V was pared by 1 base and J by 8 bases, with 9 bases of the junction left unmatched. This CDR3 is CASSLVASGMVDEQFF. As DNA, the CDR3 is TGTGCCAGCAGCTTAGTGGCTAGCGGGATGGTTGATGAGCAGTTCTTC.

The rearrangement joins TRBV5-8 to TRBJ2-5; no definite D call. Germline V gives CDR1 SGHTS, CDR2 YDEGEE. This CDR3 spans 12 amino acids. V was cut by 2 bases and J by 3 bases, with 5 bases left in between. CDR3 protein: CASSFSKETQYF. In DNA, the CDR3 is TGTGCCAGCAGCTTCAGTAAAGAGACCCAGTACTTC.

The V gene is TRBV19, the J gene TRBJ1-2, with 8 bases fitting TRBD1. Germline-derived CDR1 and CDR2 are LNHDA and SQIVND (reference sequence). The CDR3 has 14 residues. V shed 5 bases and J 2 bases; nucleotides not matched to a gene: 4. CDR3 in amino acids: CASSPGTGNYGYTF. Written as DNA, the CDR3 is TGTGCCAGTAGTCCCGGGACAGGCAACTATGGCTACACCTTC.

The V gene is TRBV19, the J gene TRBJ1-5, with 10 bases identical to TRBD1. The CDR3 spans 17 residues. V lost 5 bases and J lost 1; bases outside the gene matches: 8. Germline-derived CDR1 and CDR2 are LNHDA and SQIVND (reference sequence). The CDR3 nucleotides read TGTGCCAGTAGTCGGACAGGGGGTCGGGGGAGCAATCAGCCCCAGCATTTT. Encoded protein: CASSRTGGRGSNQPQHF.

The chain recombines TRBV7-9 with TRBJ2-1, with TRBD2 matching 7 bases. The V gene's germline CDR1 is SEHNR and CDR2 FQNEAQ (reference sequence). CDR3 length: 15 amino acids. V trimming: 1 base; J trimming: 5 bases; junction bases outside the gene matches: 5. CDR3 coding DNA: TGTGCCAGCAGCTTAGGGGCGGGAGTAAACAATGAGCAGTTCTTC. The encoded protein is CASSLGAGVNNEQFF.

The rearrangement joins TRBV19 to TRBJ2-7; tentatively, D is TRBD1 (6 bases). The V end lost 3 bases, the J end lost 2 bases, and 11 bases lay between the germline ends. This CDR3 region has 14 residues. CDR1 is LNHDA, CDR2 SQIVND, per germline (reference sequence). CDR3 in amino acids: CASSIRGMTYEQYF. DNA for the CDR3: TGTGCCAGTAGTATCAGGGGCATGACCTACGAGCAGTACTTC.

The V call is TRBV6-4, the J call TRBJ2-7; the match to TRBD2 covers 7 bases. The V and J ends lost 2 bases and 4 bases, in that order; junction bases with no gene match: 14. The CDR3 has 17 amino acids. Germline values: CDR1 MRHNA, CDR2 SNTAGT. The CDR3 DNA sequence: TGTGCCAGCAGTGACATCGTAGAGCTCGGGAGGCGGTACGAGCAGTACTTC. Translation: CASSDIVELGRRYEQYF.

A single count supports this clone. This sequence joins TRBV21-1 and TRBJ2-1; the table gives TRBD2 as D, unverified against the DNA. TRBV21-1 is annotated as a pseudogene. The CDR3 covers 19 residues. CDR3 sequence (DNA): TGTGCCAGCAGCAAAGAGGGTCGTGGGCTAGCGGGTGTTCTGAATGAGCAGTTCTTC. Residues: CASSKEGRGLAGVLNEQFF.

The J gene is TRBJ2-5, the V gene TRBV7-8; 8 bases match TRBD2. V lost 5 bases to trimming and J lost 7 bases; unmatched junction nucleotides: 9. The CDR3 sequence is 14 residues long. Per germline, CDR1 SGHVS and CDR2 FQNEAQ. CDR3: CASSLLAALGTQYF. The CDR3 DNA sequence: TGTGCCAGCAGCCTACTAGCGGCCCTCGGGACCCAGTACTTC.